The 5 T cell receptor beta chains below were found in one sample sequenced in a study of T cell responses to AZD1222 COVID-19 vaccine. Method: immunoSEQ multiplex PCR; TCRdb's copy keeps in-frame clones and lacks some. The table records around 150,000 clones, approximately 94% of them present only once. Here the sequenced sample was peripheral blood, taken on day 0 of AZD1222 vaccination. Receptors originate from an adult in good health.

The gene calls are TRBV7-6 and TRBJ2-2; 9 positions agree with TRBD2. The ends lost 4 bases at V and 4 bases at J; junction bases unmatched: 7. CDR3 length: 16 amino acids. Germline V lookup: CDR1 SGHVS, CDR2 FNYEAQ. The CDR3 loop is CASSSRGSGGTGELFF. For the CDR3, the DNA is TGTGCCAGCAGCTCCCGGGGTAGCGGGGGCACCGGGGAGCTGTTTTTT.

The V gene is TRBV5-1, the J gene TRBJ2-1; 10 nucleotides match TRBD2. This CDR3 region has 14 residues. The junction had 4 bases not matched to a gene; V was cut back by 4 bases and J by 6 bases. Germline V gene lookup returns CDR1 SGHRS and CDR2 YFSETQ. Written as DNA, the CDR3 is TGCGCCAGCAGCGCGCAGCGGGGGGGCAATGAGCAGTTCTTC. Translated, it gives CASSAQRGGNEQFF.

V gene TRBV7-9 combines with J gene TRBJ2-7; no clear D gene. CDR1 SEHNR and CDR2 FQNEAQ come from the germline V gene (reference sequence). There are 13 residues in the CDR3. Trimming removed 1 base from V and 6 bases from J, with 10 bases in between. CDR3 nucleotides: TGTGCCAGCAGCTTAGTCAGCCTCGGCGAGCAGTACGTC. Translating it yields CASSLVSLGEQYV.

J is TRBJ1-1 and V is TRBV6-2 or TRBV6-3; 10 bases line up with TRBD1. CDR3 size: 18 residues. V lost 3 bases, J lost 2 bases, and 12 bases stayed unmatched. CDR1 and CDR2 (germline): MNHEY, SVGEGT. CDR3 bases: TGTGCCAGCAGTTATCCGATACCGGGACAGGGGATTAACACTGAAGCTTTCTTT. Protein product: CASSYPIPGQGINTEAFF.

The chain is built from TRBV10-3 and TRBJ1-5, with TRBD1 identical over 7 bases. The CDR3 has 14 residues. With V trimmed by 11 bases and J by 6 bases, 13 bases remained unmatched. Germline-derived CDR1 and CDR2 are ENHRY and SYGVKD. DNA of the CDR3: TGTGCCTCGTCCGGGACAGCTGAACGTCAGCCCCAGCATTTT. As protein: CASSGTAERQPQHF.